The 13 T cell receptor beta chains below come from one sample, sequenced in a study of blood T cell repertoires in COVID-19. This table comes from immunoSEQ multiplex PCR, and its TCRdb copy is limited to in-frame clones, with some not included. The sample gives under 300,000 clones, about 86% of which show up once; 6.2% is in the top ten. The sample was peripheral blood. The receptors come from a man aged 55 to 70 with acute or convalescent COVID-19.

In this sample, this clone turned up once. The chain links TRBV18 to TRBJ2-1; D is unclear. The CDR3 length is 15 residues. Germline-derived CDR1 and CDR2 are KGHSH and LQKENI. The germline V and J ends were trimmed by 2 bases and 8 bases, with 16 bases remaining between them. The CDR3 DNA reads TGTGCCAGCTCACCAAGAAGTGGAGTTGCGGATGAGCAGTTCTTC. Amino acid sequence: CASSPRSGVADEQFF. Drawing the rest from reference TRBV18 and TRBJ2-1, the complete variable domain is NAGVMQNPRHLVRRRGQEARLRCSPMKGHSHVYWYRQLPEEGLKFMVYLQKENIIDESGMPKERFSAEFPKEGPSILRIQQVVRGDSAAYFCASSPRSGVADEQFFGPGTRLTVL.

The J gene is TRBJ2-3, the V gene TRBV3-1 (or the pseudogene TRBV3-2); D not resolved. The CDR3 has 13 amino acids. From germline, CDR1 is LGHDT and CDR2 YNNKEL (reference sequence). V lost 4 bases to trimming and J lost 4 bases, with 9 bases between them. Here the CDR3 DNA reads TGTGCCAGCAGCCCTTCCCCCGCAGATACGCAGTATTTT. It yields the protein CASSPSPADTQYF.

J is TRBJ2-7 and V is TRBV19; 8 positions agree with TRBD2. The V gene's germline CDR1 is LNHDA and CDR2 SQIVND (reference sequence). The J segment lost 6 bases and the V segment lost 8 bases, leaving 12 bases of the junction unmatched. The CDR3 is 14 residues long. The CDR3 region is CASQSGSFQGEQYF. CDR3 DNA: TGTGCCAGTCAAAGCGGGAGCTTTCAGGGCGAGCAGTACTTC.

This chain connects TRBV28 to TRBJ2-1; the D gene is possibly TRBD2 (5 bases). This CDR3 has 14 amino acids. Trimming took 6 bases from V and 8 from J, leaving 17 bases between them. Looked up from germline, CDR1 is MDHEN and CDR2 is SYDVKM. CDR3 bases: TGTGCCAGCAGCTCGGACTGGCATGGGGATGAGCAGTTCTTC. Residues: CASSSDWHGDEQFF.

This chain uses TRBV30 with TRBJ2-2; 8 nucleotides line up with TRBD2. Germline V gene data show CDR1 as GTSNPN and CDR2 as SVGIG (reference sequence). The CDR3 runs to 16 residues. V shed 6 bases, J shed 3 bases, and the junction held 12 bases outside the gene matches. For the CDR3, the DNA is TGTGCCTGCCAGGGAATTAGCGGGAAGGACACCGGGGAGCTGTTTTTT. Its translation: CACQGISGKDTGELFF.

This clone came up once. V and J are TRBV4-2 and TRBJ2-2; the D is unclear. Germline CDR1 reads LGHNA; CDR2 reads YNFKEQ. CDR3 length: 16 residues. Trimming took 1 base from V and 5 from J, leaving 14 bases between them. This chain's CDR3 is CASSQGETLRTGELFF. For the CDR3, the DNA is TGTGCCAGCAGCCAAGGAGAGACTCTGAGGACCGGGGAGCTGTTTTTT.

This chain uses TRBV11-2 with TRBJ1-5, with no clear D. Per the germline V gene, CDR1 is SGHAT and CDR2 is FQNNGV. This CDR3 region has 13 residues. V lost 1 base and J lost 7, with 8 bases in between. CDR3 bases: TGTGCCAGCAGCTTAGGATCGCGGCAGCCCCAGCATTTT. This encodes CASSLGSRQPQHF. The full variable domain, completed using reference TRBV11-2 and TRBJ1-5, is EAGVAQSPRYKIIEKRQSVAFWCNPISGHATLYWYQQILGQGPKLLIQFQNNGVVDDSQLPKDRFSAERLKGVDSTLKIQPAKLEDSAVYLCASSLGSRQPQHFGDGTRLSIL.

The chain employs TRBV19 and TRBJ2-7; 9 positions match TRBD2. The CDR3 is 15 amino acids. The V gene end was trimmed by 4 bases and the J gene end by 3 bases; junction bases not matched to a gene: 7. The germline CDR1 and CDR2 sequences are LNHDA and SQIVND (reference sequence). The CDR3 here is CASSNPGLADYEQYF. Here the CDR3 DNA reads TGTGCCAGTAGTAACCCGGGACTAGCTGACTACGAGCAGTACTTC.

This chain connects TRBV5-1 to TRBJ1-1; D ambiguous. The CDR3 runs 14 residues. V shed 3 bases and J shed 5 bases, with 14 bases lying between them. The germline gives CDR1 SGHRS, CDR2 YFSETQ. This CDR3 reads CASSSDWEGTEAFF. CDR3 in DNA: TGCGCCAGCAGCTCGGACTGGGAGGGAACTGAAGCTTTCTTT.

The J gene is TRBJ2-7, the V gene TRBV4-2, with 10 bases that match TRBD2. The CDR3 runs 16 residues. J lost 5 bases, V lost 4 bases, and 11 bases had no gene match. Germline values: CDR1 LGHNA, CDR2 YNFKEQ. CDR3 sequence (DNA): TGTGCCAGCAGCCCCCTAGCGGGAGCCACTGGGGACGAGCAGTACTTC. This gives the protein CASSPLAGATGDEQYF.

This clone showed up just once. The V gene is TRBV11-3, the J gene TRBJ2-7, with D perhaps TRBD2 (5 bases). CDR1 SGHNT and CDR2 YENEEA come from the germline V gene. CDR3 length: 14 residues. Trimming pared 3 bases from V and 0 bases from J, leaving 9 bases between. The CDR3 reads CASSFREGSYEQYF. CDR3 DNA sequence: TGTGCCAGCAGCTTCCGAGAGGGCTCCTACGAGCAGTACTTC.

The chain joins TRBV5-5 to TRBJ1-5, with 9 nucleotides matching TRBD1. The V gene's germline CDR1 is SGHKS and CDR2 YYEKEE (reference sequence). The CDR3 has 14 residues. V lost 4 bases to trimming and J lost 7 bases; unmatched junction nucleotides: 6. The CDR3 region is CASSMGQGGQPQHF. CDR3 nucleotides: TGTGCCAGCAGCATGGGACAGGGTGGCCAGCCCCAGCATTTT.

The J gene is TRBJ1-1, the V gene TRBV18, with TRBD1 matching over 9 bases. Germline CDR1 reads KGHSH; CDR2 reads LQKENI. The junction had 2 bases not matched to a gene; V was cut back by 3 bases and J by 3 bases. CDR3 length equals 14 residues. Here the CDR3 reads CASSPDRGYTEAFF. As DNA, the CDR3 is TGTGCCAGCTCACCGGACAGGGGCTACACTGAAGCTTTCTTT.